The source of this T cell receptor (beta chain) is a study of OX40 agonist ivuxolimab in advanced cancers. This CDR3 spans 12 amino acids. Germline V gene sequence: CDR1 SGHTA, CDR2 FQGTGA. The ends were cut back, 1 base at V and 6 bases at J, with 5 bases in the middle. Method: immunoSEQ multiplex PCR; TCRdb's copy keeps in-frame clones and lacks some. The table has about 43,000 clones, around 87% seen once. The starting material was CD4+ or CD8+ T cells sorted from blood, obtained in a trial of the OX40 agonist ivuxolimab. The source of this sequence is an adult with an advanced solid tumor such as melanoma, head and neck, liver or kidney cancer. The chain links TRBV7-3 to TRBJ2-3; D gene uncertain. Here the CDR3 DNA reads TGTGCCAGCAGCTTAAATTTGGATACGCAGTATTTT. The encoded protein is CASSLNLDTQYF.